This T cell receptor (beta chain) was captured in a study of T and B cells in COVID-19 patients. Study details: About 90% of the roughly 20 active-infection patients had comorbidities associated with unfavorable COVID-19 outcome.

Each TRB amplification used about 220-500 ng of genomic DNA from blood. TRB rearrangements were amplified by multiplex PCR with BIOMED2 TRB-A/B primers. TCRdb itself ran the multiplex PCR reads through MiXCR, one entry per CDR3 protein. In the table there are around 1,400 distinct CDR3 sequences, approximately 24% of which are singletons. Germline assignment: CDR1 SGHRS and CDR2 YFSETQ. Trimming at V came to 4 bases and at J to 8 bases, leaving 5 bases not matched to a gene. This CDR3 region has 15 residues. This clonotype appeared a few times. The antigen is unknown. Whole-study results and caveats: CD4+, regulatory T cell, CD8+ and sorted SARS-CoV-2-responsive or tetramer+ T cells were not yet sequenced. Blood from mildly ill patients while symptomatic, and early samples from severe cases, were scarce.

This receptor was identified in a human donor with active COVID-19. The chain employs TRBV5-1 and TRBJ2-2; 13 nucleotides align to TRBD2. Sample: blood. CDR3 in DNA: TGCGCCAGCAGCCGGACTAGCGGGAGTAAGGGGGAGCTGTTTTTT. This sequence encodes CASSRTSGSKGELFF.